This T cell receptor (beta chain) was captured in a study of beta chain features in type 1 diabetes. Expressed TCRB transcripts were sequenced because the entire RNA isolate underwent reverse transcription. Only in-frame clones appear in the TCRdb table, and some are missing; sequencing was by immunoSEQ multiplex PCR. The table records around 350,000 clones, roughly 12% of them present only once. Details on this clone: The antigen is undetermined.

Study-wide results and limits: Shorter templates might be favored by PCR, equally in patients and controls.

Around 110 mL of blood, on average, came from one heparinised draw per donor. Sorting with CD45RO/CCR7/CD25/CD127/CD95/CD27 yielded naive, central memory, regulatory and stem-like memory CD4+ cells. V dropped 0 bases and J dropped 10 bases, with 8 bases sitting between them. The CDR3 spans 12 residues. Germline V gives CDR1 SGHRS, CDR2 YFSETQ. The chain links TRBV5-1 to TRBJ2-1, with a tentative D call TRBD2 (5 bases). This sequence was found in a man in his late teens or twenties in good health. Sequencing was carried out using naive CD4+ T cells from blood. CDR3 DNA sequence: TGCGCCAGCAGCTTGGAAACGGGAGAGCAGTTCTTC. Translation: CASSLETGEQFF.